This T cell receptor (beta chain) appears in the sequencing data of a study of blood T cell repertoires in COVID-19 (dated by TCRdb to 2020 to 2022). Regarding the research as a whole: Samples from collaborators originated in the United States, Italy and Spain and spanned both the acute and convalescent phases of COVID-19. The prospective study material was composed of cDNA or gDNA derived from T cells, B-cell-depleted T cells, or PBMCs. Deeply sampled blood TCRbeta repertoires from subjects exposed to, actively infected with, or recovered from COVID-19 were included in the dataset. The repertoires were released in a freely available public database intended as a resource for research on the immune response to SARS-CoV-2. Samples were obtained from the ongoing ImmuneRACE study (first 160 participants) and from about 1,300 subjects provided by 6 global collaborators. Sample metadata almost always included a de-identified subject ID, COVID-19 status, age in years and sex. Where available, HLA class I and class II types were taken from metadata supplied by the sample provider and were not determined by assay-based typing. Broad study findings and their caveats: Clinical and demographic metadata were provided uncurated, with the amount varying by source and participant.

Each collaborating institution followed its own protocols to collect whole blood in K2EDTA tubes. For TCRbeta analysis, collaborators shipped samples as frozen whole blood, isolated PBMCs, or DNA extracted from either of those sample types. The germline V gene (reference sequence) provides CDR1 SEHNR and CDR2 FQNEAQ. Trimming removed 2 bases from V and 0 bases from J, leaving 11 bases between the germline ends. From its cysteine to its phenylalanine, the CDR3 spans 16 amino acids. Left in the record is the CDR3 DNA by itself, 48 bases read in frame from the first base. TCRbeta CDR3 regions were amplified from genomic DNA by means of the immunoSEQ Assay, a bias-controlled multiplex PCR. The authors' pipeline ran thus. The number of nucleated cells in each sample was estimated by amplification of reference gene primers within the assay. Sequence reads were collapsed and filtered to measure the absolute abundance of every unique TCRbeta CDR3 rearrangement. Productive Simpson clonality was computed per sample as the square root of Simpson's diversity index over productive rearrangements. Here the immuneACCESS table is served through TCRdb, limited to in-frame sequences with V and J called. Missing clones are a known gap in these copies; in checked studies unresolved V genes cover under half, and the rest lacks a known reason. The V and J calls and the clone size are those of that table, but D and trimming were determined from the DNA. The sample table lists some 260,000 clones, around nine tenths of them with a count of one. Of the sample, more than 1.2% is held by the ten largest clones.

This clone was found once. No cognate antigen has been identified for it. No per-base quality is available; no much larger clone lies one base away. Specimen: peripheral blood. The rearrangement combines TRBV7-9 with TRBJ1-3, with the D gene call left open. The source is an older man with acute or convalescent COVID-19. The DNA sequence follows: TGTGCCAGCAGCTTAATCAGTGGTCCCTCTGGAAACACCATATATTTT. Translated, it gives CASSLISGPSGNTIYF.